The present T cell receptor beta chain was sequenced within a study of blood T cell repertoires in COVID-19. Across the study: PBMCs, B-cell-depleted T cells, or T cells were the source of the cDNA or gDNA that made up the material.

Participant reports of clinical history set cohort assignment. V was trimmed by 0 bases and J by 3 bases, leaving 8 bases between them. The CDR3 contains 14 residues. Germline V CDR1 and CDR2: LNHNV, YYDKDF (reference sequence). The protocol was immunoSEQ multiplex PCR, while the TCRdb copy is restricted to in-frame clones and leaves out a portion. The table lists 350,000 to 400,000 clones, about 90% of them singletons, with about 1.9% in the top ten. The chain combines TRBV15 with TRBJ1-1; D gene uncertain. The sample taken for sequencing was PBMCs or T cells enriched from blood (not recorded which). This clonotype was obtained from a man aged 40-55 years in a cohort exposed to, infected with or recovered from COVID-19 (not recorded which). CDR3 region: CATSRDATDTEAFF. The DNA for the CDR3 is TGTGCCACCAGCAGAGACGCCACTGACACTGAAGCTTTCTTT.